These T cell receptor beta chains were read from a single sample in a study of T-cell reconstitution after alpha-beta-depleted transplantation in children. In TCRdb, the PCR reads were re-called with MiXCR into one record per CDR3 protein. The sample shows about 980,000 distinct CDR3 sequences, roughly 31% of them seen only once. Sequencing used PBMCs, mostly from graft donor cells, obtained 360 days after TCRalphabeta/CD19-depleted stem cell transplant. These receptors were collected from a boy younger than two who had a stem cell transplant for SCID, so the T cells may come from the graft donor. CDR3s include the opening cysteine and the closing phenylalanine or tryptophan. Fields, in order: J gene, V gene, D gene, clone size, CDR3 DNA, CDR3 protein. A D gene is named only where the DNA matches it firmly. Clone sizes are given selectively: once, few, many, or a class where the clone is expanded.

>TRBJ2-3|TRBV12-3/TRBV12-4|TRBD1|NA
TGTGCCAGTTCTCACAAGGGACAGGGCGCAGATACGCAGTATTTT
CASSHKGQGADTQYF
>TRBJ2-1|TRBV7-9|NA|NA
TGTGCCAGCAGCACAAGCGGACCCCGCTACAATGAGCAGTTCTTC
CASSTSGPRYNEQFF
>TRBJ1-1|TRBV7-9|NA|NA
TGTGCCAGCAGCCCCCGGTCCTCAGGTGCTGAAGCTTTCTTT
CASSPRSSGAEAFF
>TRBJ2-3|TRBV7-6|TRBD1|NA
TGTGCCAGCAGCCAAATGACCGGGACAGGGAGGAGAACAGATACGCAGTATTTT
CASSQMTGTGRRTDTQYF
>TRBJ2-1|TRBV4-3|NA|NA
TGCGCCAGCAGCCAGCTTGTTTTCGTGAATGAGCAGTTCTTC
CASSQLVFVNEQFF
>TRBJ2-3|TRBV4-2|NA|few
TGTGCCAGCAGCCAAGTTCTCGGGGGGCGCACAGATACGCAGTATTTT
CASSQVLGGRTDTQYF
>TRBJ2-3|TRBV9|NA|NA
TGTGCCAGCAGCGGGATGGGACCCCTGAGCACAGATACGCAGTATTTT
CASSGMGPLSTDTQYF
>TRBJ1-2|TRBV9|NA|NA
TGTGCCAGCAGCCCAACGGTTCTCTATGGCTACACCTTC
CASSPTVLYGYTF
>TRBJ1-4|TRBV9|NA|few
TGTGCCAGCAGCTCCCGTCCACAGGGTAATGAAAAACTGTTTTTT
CASSSRPQGNEKLFF
>TRBJ2-3|TRBV15|TRBD1|few
TGTGCCACCTCCTCAGGGGGCCGAACAGATACGCAGTATTTT
CATSSGGRTDTQYF
>TRBJ2-1|TRBV12-3/TRBV12-4|NA|many
TGTGCCAGCAGTTTGGGGGGTGACTTTCACAATGAGCAGTTCTTC
CASSLGGDFHNEQFF
>TRBJ2-2|TRBV4-1|TRBD2|few
TGCGCCAGCAGCCACCCCTCGGGACTAGCGGCTTATACCGGGGAGCTGTTTTTT
CASSHPSGLAAYTGELFF
>TRBJ2-3|TRBV4-2|TRBD2|NA
TGTGCCAGCAGCCCAAGAGTAGCGGGGGACCCCGATACGCAGTATTTT
CASSPRVAGDPDTQYF
>TRBJ2-6|TRBV29-1|NA|NA
TGCAGCGTTGAAGAGGTGACCTCTGGGGCCAACGTCCTGACTTTC
CSVEEVTSGANVLTF
>TRBJ2-1|TRBV4-1|NA|few
TGCGCCAGCAGCCAAGAGGGTAGCGGCGGTGAGCAGTTCTTC
CASSQEGSGGEQFF
>TRBJ2-7|TRBV5-1|NA|few
TGCGCCAGCAGCGTGGCTGTGACGGCCTCGTACGAGCAGTACTTC
CASSVAVTASYEQYF
>TRBJ2-7|TRBV18|NA|NA
TGTGCCAGCTCACCACTCCAGAGCTCCTACGAGCAGTACTTC
CASSPLQSSYEQYF
>TRBJ2-3|TRBV7-3|NA|many
TGTGCCAGCAGCTCGGGCGTTTCTAGGGACACAGATACGCAGTATTTT
CASSSGVSRDTDTQYF
>TRBJ2-7|TRBV12-3/TRBV12-4|TRBD1|many
TGTGCCAGCAGACGAACAGGGGACGAGCAGTACTTC
CASRRTGDEQYF
>TRBJ2-2|TRBV29-1|NA|few
TGCAGCGTCCCCACCCCAGGGAACACCGGGGAGCTGTTTTTT
CSVPTPGNTGELFF
>TRBJ2-7|TRBV6-6|TRBD1|NA
TGTGCCAGCAGTTACGACAGGGGATTCGAGCAGTACTTC
CASSYDRGFEQYF
>TRBJ1-1|TRBV5-1|NA|few
TGCGCCAGCAGCTTGGGCTCAGGGCCCGGGGTGAACACTGAAGCTTTCTTT
CASSLGSGPGVNTEAFF
>TRBJ2-1|TRBV28|TRBD2|NA
TGTGCCAGCAGGAGGACTAGCGGGGCTCACAATGAGCAGTTCTTC
CASRRTSGAHNEQFF
>TRBJ1-2|TRBV5-1|NA|NA
TGCGCCAGCAGCTCTACGGCCCTTGGCTATGGCTACACCTTC
CASSSTALGYGYTF
>TRBJ2-3|TRBV20-1|NA|NA
TGCAGCGGGGCGGGCACAGATACGCAGTATTTT
CSGAGTDTQYF
>TRBJ2-2|TRBV30|NA|NA
TGTGCCCAACCCAGTCGAGCGAACACCGGGGAGCTGTTTTTT
CAQPSRANTGELFF
>TRBJ2-5|TRBV20-1|NA|few
TGCAGTGCTGCTCACGGGGACCAAGAGACCCAGTACTTC
CSAAHGDQETQYF
>TRBJ2-3|TRBV7-2|NA|few
TGTGCCAGCAGAAGGCAGGGTACGACAGATACGCAGTATTTT
CASRRQGTTDTQYF